The clone carrying this T cell receptor (beta chain) was seen a handful of times. Its target is not known. This record comes from a study of T-cell memory formation after mild COVID-19. On the study more broadly: Largely donor-specific sequence clusters came from two donors. Study outcomes and limitations: Contracting clones localized mainly to CM and EM when CD4+ and mainly to EMRA when CD8+.

TCRdb independently ran MiXCR on the 5' RACE reads; one entry per CDR3 protein. This sample has roughly 300,000 distinct CDR3 sequences, with 15% to 20% found just once. Sequenced input: PBMCs or a T cell subset sorted from them (not recorded which). This TCR was recovered from a man aged 18-30 years who had mild COVID-19 (a few samples of this study predate the infection). Cell type and time point are not known.

The CDR3 DNA is TGTGCCAGCAGCACTGGACTAGCGGGGCTTAAGGAGACCCAGTACTTC. As protein: CASSTGLAGLKETQYF. V usage is TRBV9 and J usage is TRBJ2-5; TRBD2 matches at 12 bases. The V gene end was trimmed by 4 bases and the J gene end by 5 bases; junction bases not matched to a gene: 9. Germline CDR1 reads SGDLS; CDR2 reads YYNGEE. The CDR3 loop spans 16 amino acids.